This T cell receptor (beta chain) is drawn from a study of cytomegalovirus exposure and HLA in healthy donors. With 60 Vbeta and 13 Jbeta primers, the PCR was carried out. This table comes from immunoSEQ multiplex PCR, and its TCRdb copy is limited to in-frame clones, with some not included. The table lists approximately 110,000 clones, over 70% of them singletons. Trimming removed 3 bases from V and 0 bases from J, with 13 bases in between. The CDR3 extends over 16 amino acids. The germline CDR1 and CDR2 sequences are KGHSH and LQKENI. Material: PBMCs. The sequence was collected from a man between 25 and 39 years old in good health and CMV-seronegative. This chain links TRBV18 with TRBJ2-3, with a possible D match to TRBD1 (6 bases). The CDR3 DNA sequence: TGTGCCAGCTCACCCCTGACAGGACCTAGCACAGATACGCAGTATTTT. Residues: CASSPLTGPSTDTQYF.